This TCR beta chain was sequenced for a study of a mutant IDH1 vaccine in newly diagnosed glioma. Study information: Treated individuals were approximately 60% male and about 40% female, averaging about 40 years of age.

Comment on this clone: The antigen remains undetermined.

Only in-frame clones appear in the TCRdb table, and some are missing; sequencing was by immunoSEQ multiplex PCR. In the table there are about 88,000 clones, about 80% of which are singletons. Whole-study results and caveats: The occurrence of vaccine-induced immune responses was seen in approximately 92% of patients.

Time point in this sample: baseline, week 1 (first vaccination visit). Described treatment: pre-vaccination baseline after standard-of-care therapy. Donors harbored newly found WHO grade 3 or 4 IDH1-mutant, ATRX-lost astrocytomas. The receptor comes from a man in his forties with glioma. Some clones in this sample may be carry-over from other donors' samples. This sample comprised PBMCs, obtained from a glioma patient treated with radiotherapy, temozolomide or both.

This CDR3 reads CASSKVFGSSYEQYF. As DNA, the CDR3 is TGTGCCAGCAGCAAAGTGTTTGGTAGCTCCTACGAGCAGTACTTC. V and J are TRBV21-1 and TRBJ2-7; the tabulated D call, TRBD2, remains unverified against the DNA. TRBV21-1 is a pseudogene. The CDR3 is made up of 15 amino acids.